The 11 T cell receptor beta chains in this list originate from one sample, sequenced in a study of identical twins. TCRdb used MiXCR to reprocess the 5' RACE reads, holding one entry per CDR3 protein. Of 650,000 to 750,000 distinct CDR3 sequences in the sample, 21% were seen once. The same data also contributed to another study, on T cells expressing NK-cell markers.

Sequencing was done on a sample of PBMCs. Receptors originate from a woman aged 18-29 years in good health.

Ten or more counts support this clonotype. The CDR3 loop reads CSARLPGLGDEQFF. As DNA, the CDR3 is TGCAGTGCTAGATTACCGGGACTAGGGGATGAGCAGTTCTTC. V gene TRBV20-1 combines with J gene TRBJ2-1; 8 bases fit TRBD2. From germline, CDR1 is DFQATT and CDR2 SNEGSKA (reference sequence). V lost 2 bases, J lost 8 bases, and 8 bases stayed unmatched. The CDR3 length is 14 residues.

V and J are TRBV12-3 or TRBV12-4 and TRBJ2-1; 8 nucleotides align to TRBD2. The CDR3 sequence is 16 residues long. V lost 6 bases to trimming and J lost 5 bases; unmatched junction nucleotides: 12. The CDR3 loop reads CASRTSDTSGHNEQFF. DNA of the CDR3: TGTGCCAGCAGGACGTCCGATACTAGCGGTCACAATGAGCAGTTCTTC.

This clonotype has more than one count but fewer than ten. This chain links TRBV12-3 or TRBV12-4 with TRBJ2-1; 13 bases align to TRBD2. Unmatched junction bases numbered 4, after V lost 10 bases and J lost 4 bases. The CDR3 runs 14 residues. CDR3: CATQTSGRYNEQFF. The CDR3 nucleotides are TGTGCCACCCAGACTAGCGGGAGGTACAATGAGCAGTTCTTC.

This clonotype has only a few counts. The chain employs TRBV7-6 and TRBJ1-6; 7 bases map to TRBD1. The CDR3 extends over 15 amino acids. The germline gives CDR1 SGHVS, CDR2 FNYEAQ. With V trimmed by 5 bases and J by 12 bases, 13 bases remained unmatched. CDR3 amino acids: CASSQGSTGLLPLHF. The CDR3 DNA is TGTGCCAGCAGCCAAGGTTCGACAGGGTTGTTACCCCTCCACTTT.

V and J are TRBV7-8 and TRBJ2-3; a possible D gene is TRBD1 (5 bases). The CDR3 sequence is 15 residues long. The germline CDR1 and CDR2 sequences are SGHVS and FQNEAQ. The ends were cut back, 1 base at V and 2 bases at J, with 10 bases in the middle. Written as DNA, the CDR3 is TGTGCCAGCAGCTTAGATCGGACATACACAGATACGCAGTATTTT. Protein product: CASSLDRTYTDTQYF.

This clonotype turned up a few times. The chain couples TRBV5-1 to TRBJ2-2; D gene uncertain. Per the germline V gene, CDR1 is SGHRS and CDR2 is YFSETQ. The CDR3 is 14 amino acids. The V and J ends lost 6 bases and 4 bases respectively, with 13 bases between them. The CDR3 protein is CASIAPSSTGELFF. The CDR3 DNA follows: TGCGCCAGCATTGCCCCTTCGAGCACCGGGGAGCTGTTTTTT.

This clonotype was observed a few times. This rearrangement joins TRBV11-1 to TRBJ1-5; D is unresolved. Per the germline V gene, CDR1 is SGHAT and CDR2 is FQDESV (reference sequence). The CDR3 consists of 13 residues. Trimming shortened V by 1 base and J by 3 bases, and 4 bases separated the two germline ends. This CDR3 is CASSLVANQPQHF. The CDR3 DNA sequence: TGTGCCAGCAGCTTAGTGGCCAATCAGCCCCAGCATTTT.

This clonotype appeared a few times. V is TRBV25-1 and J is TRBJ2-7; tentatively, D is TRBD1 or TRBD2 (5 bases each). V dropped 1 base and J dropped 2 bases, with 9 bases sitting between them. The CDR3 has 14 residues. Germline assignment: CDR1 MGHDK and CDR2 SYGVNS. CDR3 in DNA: TGTGCCAGCAGTGAATCTGGGGGACCCTACGAGCAGTACTTC. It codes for CASSESGGPYEQYF.

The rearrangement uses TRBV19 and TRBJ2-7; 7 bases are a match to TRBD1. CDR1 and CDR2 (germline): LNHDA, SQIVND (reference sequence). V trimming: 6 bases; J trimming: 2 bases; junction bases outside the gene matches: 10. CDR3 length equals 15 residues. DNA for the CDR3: TGTGCCAGTAGAGTCGGGAAGGGGGCAACCTACGAGCAGTACTTC. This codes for CASRVGKGATYEQYF.

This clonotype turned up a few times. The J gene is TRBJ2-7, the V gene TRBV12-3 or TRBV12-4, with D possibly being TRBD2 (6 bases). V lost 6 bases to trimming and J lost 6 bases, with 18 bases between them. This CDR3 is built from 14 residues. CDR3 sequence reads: CASSLTGTGVEQYF. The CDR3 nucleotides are TGTGCCAGCAGCCTGACCGGGACGGGGGTCGAGCAGTACTTC.

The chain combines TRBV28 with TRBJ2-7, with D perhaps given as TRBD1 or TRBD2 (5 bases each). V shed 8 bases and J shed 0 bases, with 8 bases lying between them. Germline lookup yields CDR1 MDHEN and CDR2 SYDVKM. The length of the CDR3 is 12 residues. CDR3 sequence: CASQGPSYEQYF. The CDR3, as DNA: TGTGCCAGCCAGGGACCCTCCTACGAGCAGTACTTC.